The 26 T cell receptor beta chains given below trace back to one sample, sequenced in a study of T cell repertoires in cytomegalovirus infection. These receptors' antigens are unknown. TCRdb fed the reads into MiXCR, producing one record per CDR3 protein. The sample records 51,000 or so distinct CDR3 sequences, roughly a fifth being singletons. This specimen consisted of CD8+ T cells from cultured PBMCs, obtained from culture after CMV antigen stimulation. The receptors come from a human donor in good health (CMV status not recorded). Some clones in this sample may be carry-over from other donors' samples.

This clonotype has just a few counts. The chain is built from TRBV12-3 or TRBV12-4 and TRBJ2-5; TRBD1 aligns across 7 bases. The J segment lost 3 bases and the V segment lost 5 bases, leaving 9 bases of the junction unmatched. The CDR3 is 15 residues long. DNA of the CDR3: TGTGCCAGCAGTCAGAGCAGGGGGAGAAAAGAGACCCAGTACTTC. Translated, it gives CASSQSRGRKETQYF.

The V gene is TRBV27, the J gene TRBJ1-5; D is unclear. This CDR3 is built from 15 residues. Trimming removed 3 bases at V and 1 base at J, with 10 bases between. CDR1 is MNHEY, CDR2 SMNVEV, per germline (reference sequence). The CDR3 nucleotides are TGTGCCAGCAGTTTGTTCTGGAGAAGCAATCAGCCCCAGCATTTT. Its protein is CASSLFWRSNQPQHF.

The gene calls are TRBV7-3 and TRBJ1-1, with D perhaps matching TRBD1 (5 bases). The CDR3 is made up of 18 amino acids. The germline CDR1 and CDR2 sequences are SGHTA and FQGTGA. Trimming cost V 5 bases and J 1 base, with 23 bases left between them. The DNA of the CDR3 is TGTGCCAGCAGCCCAACTCCTCGGGGCGAATGGGGGAACACTGAAGCTTTCTTT. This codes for CASSPTPRGEWGNTEAFF.

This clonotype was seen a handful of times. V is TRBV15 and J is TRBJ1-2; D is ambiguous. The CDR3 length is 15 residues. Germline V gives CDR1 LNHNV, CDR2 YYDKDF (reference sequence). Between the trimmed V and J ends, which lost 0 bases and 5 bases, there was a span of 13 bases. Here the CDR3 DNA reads TGTGCCACCAGCAGAGATAGAAACGAACGGTATGGCTACACCTTC. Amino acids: CATSRDRNERYGYTF. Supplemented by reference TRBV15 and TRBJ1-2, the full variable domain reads DAMVIQNPRYQVTQFGKPVTLSCSQTLNHNVMYWYQQKSSQAPKLLFHYYDKDFNNEADTPDNFQSRRPNTSFCFLDIRSPGLGDTAMYLCATSRDRNERYGYTFGSGTRLTVV.

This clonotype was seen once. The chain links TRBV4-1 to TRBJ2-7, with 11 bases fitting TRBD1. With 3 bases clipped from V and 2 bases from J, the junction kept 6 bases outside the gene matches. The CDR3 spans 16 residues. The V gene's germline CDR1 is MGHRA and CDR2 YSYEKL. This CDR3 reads CASSHSGQGAPYEQYF. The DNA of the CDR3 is TGCGCCAGCAGCCATTCCGGACAGGGGGCTCCCTACGAGCAGTACTTC.

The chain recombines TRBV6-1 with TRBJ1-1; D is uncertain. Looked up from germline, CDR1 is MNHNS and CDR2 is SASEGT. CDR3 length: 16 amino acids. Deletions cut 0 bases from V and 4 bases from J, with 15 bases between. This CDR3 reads CASSEARTAWGTEAFF. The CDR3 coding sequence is TGTGCCAGCAGTGAAGCGAGGACGGCGTGGGGCACTGAAGCTTTCTTT.

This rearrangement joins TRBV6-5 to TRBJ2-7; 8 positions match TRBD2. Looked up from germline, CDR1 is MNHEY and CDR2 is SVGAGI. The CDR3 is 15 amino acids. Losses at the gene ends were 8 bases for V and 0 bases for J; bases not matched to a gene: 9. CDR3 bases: TGTGCCAGCGTACTGACTAGCGCGAGCTCCTACGAGCAGTACTTC. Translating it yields CASVLTSASSYEQYF.

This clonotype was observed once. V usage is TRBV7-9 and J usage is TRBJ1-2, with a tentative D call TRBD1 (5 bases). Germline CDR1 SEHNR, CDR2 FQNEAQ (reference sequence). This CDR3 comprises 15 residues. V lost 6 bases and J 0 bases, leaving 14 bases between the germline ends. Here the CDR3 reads CASRRGRGPNYGYTF. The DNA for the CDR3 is TGTGCCAGCAGACGCGGGAGGGGACCTAACTATGGCTACACCTTC.

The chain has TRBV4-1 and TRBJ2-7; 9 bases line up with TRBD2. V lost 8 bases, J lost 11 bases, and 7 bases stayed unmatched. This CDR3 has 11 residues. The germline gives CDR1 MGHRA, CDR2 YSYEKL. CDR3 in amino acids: CASGGGGAEYF. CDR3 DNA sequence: TGCGCCAGCGGCGGGGGGGGCGCGGAGTACTTC.

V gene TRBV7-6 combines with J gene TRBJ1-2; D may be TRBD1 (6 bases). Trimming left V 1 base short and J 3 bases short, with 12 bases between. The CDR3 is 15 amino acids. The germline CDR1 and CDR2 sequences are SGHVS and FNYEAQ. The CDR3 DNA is TGTGCCAGCAGCTTAGAAACAGGGAAAGACTATGGCTACACCTTC. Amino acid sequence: CASSLETGKDYGYTF.

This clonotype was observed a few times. Here the CDR3 reads CASNGGGEQYF. CDR3 DNA: TGTGCCAGCAACGGCGGAGGCGAGCAGTACTTC. The chain has TRBV7-9 and TRBJ2-7; D is perhaps TRBD2 (5 bases). The germline V gene encodes CDR1 SEHNR and CDR2 FQNEAQ (reference sequence). V was cut by 7 bases and J by 6 bases, with 10 bases left in between. This CDR3 has 11 amino acids.

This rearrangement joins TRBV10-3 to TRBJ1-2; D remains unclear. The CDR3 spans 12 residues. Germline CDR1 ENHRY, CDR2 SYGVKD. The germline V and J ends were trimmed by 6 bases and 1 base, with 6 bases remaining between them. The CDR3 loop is CAISASNYGYTF. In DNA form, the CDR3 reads TGTGCCATCAGCGCTAGTAACTATGGCTACACCTTC.

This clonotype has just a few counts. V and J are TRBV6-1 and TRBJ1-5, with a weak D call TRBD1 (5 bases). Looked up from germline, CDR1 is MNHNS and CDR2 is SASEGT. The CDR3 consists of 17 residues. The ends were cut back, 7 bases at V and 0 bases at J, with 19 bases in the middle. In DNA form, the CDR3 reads TGTGCCAGCATCCCCCCGGGGGGGGGAACTAGCAATCAGCCCCAGCATTTT. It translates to CASIPPGGGTSNQPQHF.

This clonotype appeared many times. The CDR3 here is CASSLFVAGQETQYF. The CDR3 bases are TGTGCCAGCAGCTTATTTGTAGCGGGGCAAGAGACCCAGTACTTC. This rearrangement joins TRBV11-2 to TRBJ2-5; 8 bases align to TRBD2. V shed 2 bases, J shed 2 bases, and the junction held 4 bases outside the gene matches. The CDR3 totals 15 residues. In germline, CDR1 is SGHAT, CDR2 FQNNGV.

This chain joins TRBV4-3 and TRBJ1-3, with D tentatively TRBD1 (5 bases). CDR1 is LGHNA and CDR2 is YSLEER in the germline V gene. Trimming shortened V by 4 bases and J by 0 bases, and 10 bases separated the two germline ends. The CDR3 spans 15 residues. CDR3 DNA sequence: TGCGCCAGCAGCCCAGGACAATTCTCTGGAAACACCATATATTTT. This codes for CASSPGQFSGNTIYF.

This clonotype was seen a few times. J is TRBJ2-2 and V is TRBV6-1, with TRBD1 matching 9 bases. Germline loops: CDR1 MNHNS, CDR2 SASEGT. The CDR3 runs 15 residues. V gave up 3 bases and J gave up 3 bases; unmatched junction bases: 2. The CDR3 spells CASSDGDRDTGELFF. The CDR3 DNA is TGTGCCAGCAGTGATGGGGACAGGGACACCGGGGAGCTGTTTTTT.

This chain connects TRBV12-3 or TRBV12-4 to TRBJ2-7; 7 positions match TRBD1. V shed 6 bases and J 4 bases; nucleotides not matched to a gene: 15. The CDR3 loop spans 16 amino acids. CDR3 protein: CASSYLVSGQLYEQYF. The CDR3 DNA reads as TGTGCCAGCAGCTACTTGGTTTCGGGACAGCTTTACGAGCAGTACTTC.

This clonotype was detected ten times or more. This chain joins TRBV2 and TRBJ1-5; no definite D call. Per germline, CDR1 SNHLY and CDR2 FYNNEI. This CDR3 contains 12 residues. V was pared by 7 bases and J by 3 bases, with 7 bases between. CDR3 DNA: TGTGCCAGCAATGGGGTCAATCAGCCCCAGCATTTT. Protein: CASNGVNQPQHF.

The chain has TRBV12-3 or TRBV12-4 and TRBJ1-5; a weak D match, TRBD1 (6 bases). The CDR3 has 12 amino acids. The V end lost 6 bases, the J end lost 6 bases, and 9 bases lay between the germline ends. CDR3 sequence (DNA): TGTGCCAGCAGACAGGGAGGTCAGCCCCAGCATTTT. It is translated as CASRQGGQPQHF.

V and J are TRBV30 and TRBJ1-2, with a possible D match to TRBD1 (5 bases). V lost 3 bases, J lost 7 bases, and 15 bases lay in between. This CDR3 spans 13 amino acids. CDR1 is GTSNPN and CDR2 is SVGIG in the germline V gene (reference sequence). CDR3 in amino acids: CAWSYGTSSGYTF. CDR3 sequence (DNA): TGTGCCTGGAGCTACGGGACCTCCTCTGGCTACACCTTC.

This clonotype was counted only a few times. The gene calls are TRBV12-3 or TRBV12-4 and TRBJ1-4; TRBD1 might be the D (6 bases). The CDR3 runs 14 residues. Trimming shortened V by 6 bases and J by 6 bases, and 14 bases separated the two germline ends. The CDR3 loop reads CASRGGPDYEKLFF. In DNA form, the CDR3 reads TGTGCCAGCAGGGGGGGGCCGGATTATGAAAAACTGTTTTTT.

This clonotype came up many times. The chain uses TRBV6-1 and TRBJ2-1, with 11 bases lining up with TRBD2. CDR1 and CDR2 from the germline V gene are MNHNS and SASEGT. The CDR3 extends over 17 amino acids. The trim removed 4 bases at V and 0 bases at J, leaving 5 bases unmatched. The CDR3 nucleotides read TGTGCCAGCAGTGGTACTAGCGGGGGTCGCTCCTACAATGAGCAGTTCTTC. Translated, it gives CASSGTSGGRSYNEQFF.

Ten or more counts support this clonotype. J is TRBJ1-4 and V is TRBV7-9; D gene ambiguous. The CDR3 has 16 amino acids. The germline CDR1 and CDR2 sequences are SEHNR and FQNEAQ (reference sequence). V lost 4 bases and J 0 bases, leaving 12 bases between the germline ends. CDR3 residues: CASSSNRLPTNEKLFF. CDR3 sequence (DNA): TGTGCCAGCAGCTCCAACCGCCTCCCAACTAATGAAAAACTGTTTTTT.

The CDR3 protein is CASSDGINQPQHF. As DNA, the CDR3 is TGTGCCAGCAGTGATGGAATCAATCAGCCCCAGCATTTT. This chain joins TRBV6-5 and TRBJ1-5; D gene uncertain. The CDR3 totals 13 residues. Deletions cut 5 bases from V and 3 bases from J, with 8 bases between. Germline CDR1 and CDR2: MNHEY and SVGAGI.

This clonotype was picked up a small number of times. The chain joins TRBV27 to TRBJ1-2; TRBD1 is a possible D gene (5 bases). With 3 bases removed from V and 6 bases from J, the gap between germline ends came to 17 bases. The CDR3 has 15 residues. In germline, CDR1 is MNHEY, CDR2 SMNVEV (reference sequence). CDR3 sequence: CASSFSSYGADGYTF. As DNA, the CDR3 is TGTGCCAGCAGTTTCTCATCCTACGGGGCTGATGGCTACACCTTC.

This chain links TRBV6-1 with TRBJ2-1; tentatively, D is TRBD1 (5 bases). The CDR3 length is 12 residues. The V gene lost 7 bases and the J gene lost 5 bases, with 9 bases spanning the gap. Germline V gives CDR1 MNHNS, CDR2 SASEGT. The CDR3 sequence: CASKGMDNEQFF. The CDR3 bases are TGTGCCAGCAAGGGGATGGACAATGAGCAGTTCTTC.